Listed below are T cell receptor beta chains from one sample, sequenced in a study of blood T cell repertoires in COVID-19. The protocol was immunoSEQ multiplex PCR, while the TCRdb copy is restricted to in-frame clones and leaves out a portion. The table includes 190,000 or so clones, less than 80% detected once. Sequenced input: peripheral blood. The receptors were sampled from a man over 45 who had recovered from COVID-19. The CDR3 runs from the conserved cysteine through the conserved F or W. The D gene is left open where the match is weak. Only part of the rows carry a size: once, few, many, or a class if the clone is expanded.

j_gene	abundance	d_gene	v_gene	CDR3aa	CDR3nt
TRBJ1-1	NA	NA	TRBV6-5	CASSYSRSYTEAFF	TGTGCCAGCAGTTACTCGAGAAGTTATACTGAAGCTTTCTTT
TRBJ1-2	few	NA	TRBV30	CAWSVQVNSYGYTF	TGTGCCTGGAGTGTACAGGTCAACTCCTATGGCTACACCTTC
TRBJ2-1	NA	TRBD1	TRBV7-2	CASSAGTGMGEQFF	TGTGCCAGCAGCGCAGGGACAGGGATGGGTGAGCAGTTCTTC
TRBJ1-6	NA	TRBD1	TRBV28	CASIGQGSSYNSPLHF	TGTGCCAGCATTGGACAGGGAAGCTCCTATAATTCACCCCTCCACTTT
TRBJ2-7	NA	TRBD1	TRBV6-5	CASLARGDSYEQYF	TGTGCCAGCCTTGCCAGAGGGGACAGCTACGAGCAGTACTTC
TRBJ2-1	NA	NA	TRBV7-3	CASSPTKSSYNEQFF	TGTGCCAGCAGCCCGACTAAGAGCTCCTACAATGAGCAGTTCTTC
TRBJ2-7	NA	NA	TRBV6-6	CASTQYAGSGYEQYF	TGTGCCAGCACACAATACGCGGGTTCGGGCTACGAGCAGTACTTC
TRBJ1-3	NA	TRBD1	TRBV7-2	CASSLGRDRGNTIYF	TGTGCCAGCAGCTTAGGAAGGGACAGGGGAAACACCATATATTTT
TRBJ1-5	few	NA	TRBV5-1	CASSLTGYQPQHF	TGCGCCAGCAGCTTGACAGGGTACCAGCCCCAGCATTTT
TRBJ2-7	NA	NA	TRBV7-2	CASSPASYEQYF	TGTGCCAGCAGCCCCGCCAGCTACGAGCAGTACTTC
TRBJ2-2	NA	NA	TRBV5-1	CASSAQGNTGELFF	TGCGCCAGCAGCGCACAGGGGAACACCGGGGAGCTGTTTTTT
TRBJ2-3	NA	NA	TRBV12-3/TRBV12-4	CASSSGLPGPQYF	TGTGCCAGCAGTAGCGGCCTCCCTGGGCCGCAGTATTTT
TRBJ2-3	NA	TRBD2	TRBV5-4	CASSLAVSTDTQYF	TGTGCCAGCAGTCTAGCGGTTAGCACAGATACGCAGTATTTT
TRBJ1-5	few	NA	TRBV28	CASSLWRGKSNQPQHF	TGTGCCAGCAGTTTATGGAGGGGGAAGAGCAATCAGCCCCAGCATTTT
TRBJ1-5	NA	NA	TRBV28	CASSSDSYSNQPQHF	TGTGCCAGCAGTTCGGACAGCTATAGCAATCAGCCCCAGCATTTT
TRBJ1-6	NA	TRBD1	TRBV30	CAWIRDRVNSPLHF	TGTGCCTGGATCCGGGACAGGGTTAATTCACCCCTCCACTTT
TRBJ2-3	NA	TRBD2	TRBV5-1	CASSGTSGRTYSTDTQYF	TGCGCCAGCAGCGGGACTAGCGGGAGGACCTATAGCACAGATACGCAGTATTTT
TRBJ1-1	NA	NA	TRBV11-2	CASSSRQDLHRNTEAFF	TGTGCCAGCAGCTCCCGACAGGATCTACACAGGAACACTGAAGCTTTCTTT
TRBJ1-2	NA	TRBD1	TRBV18	CASSPLGQGARGYTF	TGTGCCAGCTCACCCCTGGGACAGGGGGCGCGAGGCTACACCTTC